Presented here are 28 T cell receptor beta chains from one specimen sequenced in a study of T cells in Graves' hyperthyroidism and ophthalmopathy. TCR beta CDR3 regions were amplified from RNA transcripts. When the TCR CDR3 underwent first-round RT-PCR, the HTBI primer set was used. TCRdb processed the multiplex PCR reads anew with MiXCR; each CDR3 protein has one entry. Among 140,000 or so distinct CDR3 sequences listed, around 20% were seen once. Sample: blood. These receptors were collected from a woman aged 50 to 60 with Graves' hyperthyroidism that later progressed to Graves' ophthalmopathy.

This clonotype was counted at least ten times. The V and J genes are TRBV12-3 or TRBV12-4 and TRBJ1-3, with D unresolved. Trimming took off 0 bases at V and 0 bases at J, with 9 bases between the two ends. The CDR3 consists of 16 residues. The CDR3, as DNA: TGTGCCAGCAGTTTAGCGCAGACGAGCTCTGGAAACACCATATATTTT. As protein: CASSLAQTSSGNTIYF.

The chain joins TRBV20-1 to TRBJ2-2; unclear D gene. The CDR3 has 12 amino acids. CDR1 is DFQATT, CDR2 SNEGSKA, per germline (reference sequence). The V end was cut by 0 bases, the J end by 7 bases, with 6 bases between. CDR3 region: CSARELNGELFF. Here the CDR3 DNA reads TGCAGTGCTAGAGAATTGAACGGGGAGCTGTTTTTT.

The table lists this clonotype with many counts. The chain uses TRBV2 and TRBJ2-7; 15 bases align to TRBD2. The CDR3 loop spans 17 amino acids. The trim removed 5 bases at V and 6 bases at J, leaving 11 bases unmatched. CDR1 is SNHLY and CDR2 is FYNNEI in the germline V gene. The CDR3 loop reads CASSRTSGRASLSEQYF. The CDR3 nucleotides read TGTGCCAGCAGTCGGACTAGCGGGAGGGCCTCCCTAAGCGAGCAGTACTTC.

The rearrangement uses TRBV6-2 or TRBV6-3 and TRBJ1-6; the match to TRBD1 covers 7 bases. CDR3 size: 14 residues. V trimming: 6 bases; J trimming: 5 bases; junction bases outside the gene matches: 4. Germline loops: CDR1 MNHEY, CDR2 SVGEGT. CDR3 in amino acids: CASRTDRNNSPLHF. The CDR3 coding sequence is TGTGCCAGCAGAACGGACAGGAATAATTCACCCCTCCACTTT.

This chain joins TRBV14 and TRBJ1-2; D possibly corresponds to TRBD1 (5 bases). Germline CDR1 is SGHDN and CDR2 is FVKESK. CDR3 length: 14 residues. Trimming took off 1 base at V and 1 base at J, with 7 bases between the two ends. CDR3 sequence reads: CASSQGTNNYGYTF. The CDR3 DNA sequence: TGTGCCAGCAGCCAAGGGACAAATAACTATGGCTACACCTTC.

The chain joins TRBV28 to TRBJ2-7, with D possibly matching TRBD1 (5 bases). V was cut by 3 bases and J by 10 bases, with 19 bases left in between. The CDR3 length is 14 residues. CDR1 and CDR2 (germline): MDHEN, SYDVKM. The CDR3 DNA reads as TGTGCCAGCAGTTTTTTCCGGCAGGGTTCTGAACAGTACTTC. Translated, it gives CASSFFRQGSEQYF.

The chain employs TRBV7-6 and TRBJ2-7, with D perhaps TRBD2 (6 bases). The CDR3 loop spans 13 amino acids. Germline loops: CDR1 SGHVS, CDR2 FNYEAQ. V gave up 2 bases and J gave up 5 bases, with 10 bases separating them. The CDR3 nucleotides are TGTGCCAGCAGCTTAATCGGGAGCCACGAGCAGTACTTC. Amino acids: CASSLIGSHEQYF.

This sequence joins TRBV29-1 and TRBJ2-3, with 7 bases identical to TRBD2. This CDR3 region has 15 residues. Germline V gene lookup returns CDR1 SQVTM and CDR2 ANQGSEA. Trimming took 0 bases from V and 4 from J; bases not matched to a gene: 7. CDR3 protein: CSVEERWRESDTQYF. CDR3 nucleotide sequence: TGCAGCGTTGAAGAAAGGTGGCGGGAGTCAGATACGCAGTATTTT.

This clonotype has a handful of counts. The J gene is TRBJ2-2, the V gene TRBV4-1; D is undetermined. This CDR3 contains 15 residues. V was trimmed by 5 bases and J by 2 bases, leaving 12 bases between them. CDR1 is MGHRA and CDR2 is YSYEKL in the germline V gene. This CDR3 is CASSSPGDNTGELFF. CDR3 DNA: TGCGCCAGCAGCTCCCCGGGCGATAACACCGGGGAGCTGTTTTTT.

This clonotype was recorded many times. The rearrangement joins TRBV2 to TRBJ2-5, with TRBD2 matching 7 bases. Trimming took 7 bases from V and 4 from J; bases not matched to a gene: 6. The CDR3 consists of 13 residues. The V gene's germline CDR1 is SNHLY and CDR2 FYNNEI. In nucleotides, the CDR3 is TGTGCCAGCAATCCTCAGCGGGGAGAGACCCAGTACTTC. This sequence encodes CASNPQRGETQYF.

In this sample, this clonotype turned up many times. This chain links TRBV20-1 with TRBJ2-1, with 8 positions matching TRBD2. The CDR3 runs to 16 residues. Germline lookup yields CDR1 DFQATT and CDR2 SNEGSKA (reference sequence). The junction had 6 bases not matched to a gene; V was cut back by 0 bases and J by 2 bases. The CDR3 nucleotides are TGCAGTGCTAGAGATTGGGGGGGACTAGCCTACAATGAGCAGTTCTTC. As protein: CSARDWGGLAYNEQFF.

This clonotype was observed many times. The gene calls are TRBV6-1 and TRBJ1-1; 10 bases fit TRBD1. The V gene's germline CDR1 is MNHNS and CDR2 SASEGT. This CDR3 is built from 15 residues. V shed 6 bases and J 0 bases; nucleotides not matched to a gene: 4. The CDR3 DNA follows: TGTGCCAGCAGGGCGACAGGGGGCGTGAACACTGAAGCTTTCTTT. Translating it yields CASRATGGVNTEAFF.

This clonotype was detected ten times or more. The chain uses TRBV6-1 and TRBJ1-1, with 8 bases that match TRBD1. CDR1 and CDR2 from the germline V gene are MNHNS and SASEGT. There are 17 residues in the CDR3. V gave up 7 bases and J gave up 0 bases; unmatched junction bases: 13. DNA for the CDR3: TGTGCCAGCACTAACACCGGGACAGGTCTCATGAACACTGAAGCTTTCTTT. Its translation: CASTNTGTGLMNTEAFF.

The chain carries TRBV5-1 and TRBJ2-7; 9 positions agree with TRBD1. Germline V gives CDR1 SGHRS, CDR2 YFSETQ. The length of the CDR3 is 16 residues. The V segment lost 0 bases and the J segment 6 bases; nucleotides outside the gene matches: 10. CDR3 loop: CASSLEGRTGACEQYF. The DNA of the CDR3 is TGCGCCAGCAGCTTGGAGGGGAGGACAGGGGCGTGCGAGCAGTACTTC.

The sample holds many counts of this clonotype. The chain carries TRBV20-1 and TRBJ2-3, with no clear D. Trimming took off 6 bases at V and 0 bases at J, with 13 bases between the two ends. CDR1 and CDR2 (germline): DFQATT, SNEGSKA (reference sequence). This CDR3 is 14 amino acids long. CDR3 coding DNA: TGCAGTGCACAGTTAACCTCTAGCACAGATACGCAGTATTTT. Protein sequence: CSAQLTSSTDTQYF.

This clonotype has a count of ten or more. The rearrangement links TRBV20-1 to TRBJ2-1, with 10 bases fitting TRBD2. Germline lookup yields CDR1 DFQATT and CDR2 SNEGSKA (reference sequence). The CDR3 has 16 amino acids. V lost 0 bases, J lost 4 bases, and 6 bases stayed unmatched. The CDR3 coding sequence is TGCAGTGCTAGAGATGGAAGAGCGGGAGGGTACAATGAGCAGTTCTTC. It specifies CSARDGRAGGYNEQFF.

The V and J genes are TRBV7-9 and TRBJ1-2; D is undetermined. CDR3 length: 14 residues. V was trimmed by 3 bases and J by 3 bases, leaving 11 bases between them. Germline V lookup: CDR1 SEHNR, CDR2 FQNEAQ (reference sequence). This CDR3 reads CASSFISDDYGYTF. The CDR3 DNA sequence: TGTGCCAGCAGCTTTATATCAGATGACTATGGCTACACCTTC.

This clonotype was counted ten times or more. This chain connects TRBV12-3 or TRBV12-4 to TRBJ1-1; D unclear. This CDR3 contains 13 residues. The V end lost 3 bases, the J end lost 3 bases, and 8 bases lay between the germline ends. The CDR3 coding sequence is TGTGCCAGCAGTTTTCGTGAGGACACTGAAGCTTTCTTT. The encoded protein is CASSFREDTEAFF.

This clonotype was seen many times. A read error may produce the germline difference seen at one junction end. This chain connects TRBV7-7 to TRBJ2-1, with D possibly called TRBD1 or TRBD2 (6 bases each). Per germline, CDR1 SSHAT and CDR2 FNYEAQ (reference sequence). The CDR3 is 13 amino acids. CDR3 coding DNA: TGTGCTAGCAGCCCCGTCGGAGGGGGTGAGCAGTTCTTC. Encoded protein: CASSPVGGGEQFF.

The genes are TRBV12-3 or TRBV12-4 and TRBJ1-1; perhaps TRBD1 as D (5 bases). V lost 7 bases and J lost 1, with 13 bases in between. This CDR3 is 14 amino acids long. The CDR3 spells CASTKGRTNTEAFF. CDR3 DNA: TGTGCCAGCACCAAGGGACGAACGAACACTGAAGCTTTCTTT.

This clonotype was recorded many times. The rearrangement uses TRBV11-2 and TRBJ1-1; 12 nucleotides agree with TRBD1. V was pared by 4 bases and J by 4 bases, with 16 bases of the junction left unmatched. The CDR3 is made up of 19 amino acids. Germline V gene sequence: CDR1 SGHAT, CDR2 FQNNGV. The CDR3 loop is CASSSVLGTGGLGGTEAFF. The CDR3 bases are TGTGCCAGCAGCTCCGTCCTGGGGACAGGGGGCCTGGGCGGCACTGAAGCTTTCTTT.

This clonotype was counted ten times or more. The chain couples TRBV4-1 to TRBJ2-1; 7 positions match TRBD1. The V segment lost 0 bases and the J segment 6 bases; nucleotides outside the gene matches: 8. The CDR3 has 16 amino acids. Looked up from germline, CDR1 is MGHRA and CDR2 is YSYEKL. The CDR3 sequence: CASSQDPAGGSNEQFF. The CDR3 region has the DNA TGCGCCAGCAGCCAAGATCCGGCAGGGGGTTCCAATGAGCAGTTCTTC.

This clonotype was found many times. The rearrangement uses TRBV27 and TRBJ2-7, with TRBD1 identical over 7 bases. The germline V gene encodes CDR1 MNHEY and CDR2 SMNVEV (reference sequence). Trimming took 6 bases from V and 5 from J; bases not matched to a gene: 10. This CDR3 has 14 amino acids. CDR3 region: CASRKQGRVHEQYF. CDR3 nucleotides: TGTGCCAGCAGAAAACAGGGGCGGGTCCACGAGCAGTACTTC.

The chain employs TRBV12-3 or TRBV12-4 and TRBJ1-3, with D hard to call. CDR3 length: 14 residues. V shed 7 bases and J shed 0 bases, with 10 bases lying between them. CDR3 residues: CASNPPTSGNTIYF. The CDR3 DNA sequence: TGTGCCAGCAACCCTCCAACCTCTGGAAACACCATATATTTT.

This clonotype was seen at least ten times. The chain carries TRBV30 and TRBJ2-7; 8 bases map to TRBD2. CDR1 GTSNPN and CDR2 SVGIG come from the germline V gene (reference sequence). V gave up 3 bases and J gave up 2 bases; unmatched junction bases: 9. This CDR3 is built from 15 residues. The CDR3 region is CAWREPGLGAYEQYF. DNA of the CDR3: TGTGCCTGGAGAGAGCCGGGACTAGGAGCCTACGAGCAGTACTTC.

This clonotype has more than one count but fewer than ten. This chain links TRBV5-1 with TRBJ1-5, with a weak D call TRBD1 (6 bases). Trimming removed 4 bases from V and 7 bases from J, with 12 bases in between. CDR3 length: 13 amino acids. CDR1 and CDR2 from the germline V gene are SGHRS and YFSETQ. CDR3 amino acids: CASSLNRDQPQHF. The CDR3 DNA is TGCGCCAGCAGCCTCAACAGGGACCAGCCCCAGCATTTT.

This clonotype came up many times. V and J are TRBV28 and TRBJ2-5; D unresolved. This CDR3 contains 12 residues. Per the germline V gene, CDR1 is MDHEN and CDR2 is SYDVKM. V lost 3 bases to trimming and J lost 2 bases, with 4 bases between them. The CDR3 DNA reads TGTGCCAGCAGTTTCCCTCAAGAGACCCAGTACTTC. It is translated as CASSFPQETQYF.

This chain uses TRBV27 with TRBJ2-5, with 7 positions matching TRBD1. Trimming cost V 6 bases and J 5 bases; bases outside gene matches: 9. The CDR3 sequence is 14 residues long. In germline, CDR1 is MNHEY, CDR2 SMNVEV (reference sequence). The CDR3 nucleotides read TGTGCCAGCAGCCTTACAGGGGTATGGGAGACCCAGTACTTC. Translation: CASSLTGVWETQYF.